This T cell receptor (beta chain) was documented in a study of blood T cell repertoires in COVID-19. Study in general: Sample material is recorded as cDNA or gDNA derived from T cells, B-cell-depleted T cells, or PBMCs.

The ends were cut back, 2 bases at V and 6 bases at J, with 19 bases in the middle. Germline-derived CDR1 and CDR2 are LGHNA and YSLEER. The CDR3 sequence is 16 residues long. Recruitment covered fewer than 25 US areas and drew participants whose ages spanned roughly 18 to 100 years. Either two negative PCRs, clearance, or symptom resolution qualified Cohort 3 donors as recovered. Data came from immunoSEQ multiplex PCR; TCRdb stores just in-frame clones and leaves some out. The sample has 310,000 or so clones, 87% seen once; the top ten hold more than 8.5%. The chain joins TRBV4-3 to TRBJ1-1; D not resolved. The sequence derives from a woman under 30 who had recovered from COVID-19. Sequencing used PBMCs or T cells enriched from blood (not recorded which). Here the CDR3 reads CASSQILVGVGSEAFF. The CDR3 nucleotides read TGCGCCAGCAGCCAAATCTTGGTGGGCGTCGGATCTGAAGCTTTCTTT.